The rows below give T cell receptor beta chains drawn from one sample of a study of cytomegalovirus exposure and HLA in healthy donors. Sequenced by immunoSEQ multiplex PCR; TCRdb stores in-frame clones only, minus some. The profile covers 130,000 or so clones, with around 74% appearing a single time and about 3.4% taken by the ten largest. Sequenced: PBMCs. These receptors all stem from a man under 40 in good health and CMV-seronegative. Each CDR3 is given with its conserved first and last residue. Fields, in order: V gene, D gene, J gene, clone size, CDR3 DNA, CDR3 protein. D genes are given only for firm matches. The size field is filled for only some rows; it gives once, few, many or a size class.

TRBV6-5	NA	TRBJ1-1	NA	TGTGCCAGCTGGCGGCAGTTCAATGGGGACACTGAAGCCTTCTTT	CASWRQFNGDTEAFF
TRBV5-6	TRBD2	TRBJ2-7	NA	TGTGCCAGCACTCTAGCGGGAGGACTCTACGAGCAGTACTTC	CASTLAGGLYEQYF
TRBV5-1	NA	TRBJ1-1	NA	TGCGCCAGCAGCTTGGCCGTTAGGAACACTGAAGCTTTCTTT	CASSLAVRNTEAFF
TRBV4-3	NA	TRBJ2-7	NA	TGCGCCAGCAGCCAAGAGACAGCCGCAATGAGCTCCTACGAGCAGTACTTC	CASSQETAAMSSYEQYF
TRBV6-1	NA	TRBJ1-2	NA	TGTGCCAGCAGTGAGGAGTTACGAAACTATGGCTACACCTTC	CASSEELRNYGYTF
TRBV5-1	TRBD1	TRBJ1-2	once	TGCGCCAGCAGCTTGTACAGGACAGGAGACTATGGCTACACCTTC	CASSLYRTGDYGYTF
TRBV29-1	NA	TRBJ1-2	few	TGCAGCGGTTCGGGGGAAGCGAGAGGCTACACCTTC	CSGSGEARGYTF
TRBV11-2	TRBD2	TRBJ2-5	NA	TGTGCCAGCAGCTTACTGCAGAGCACACTTGCGGGACTACAAGAGACCCAGTACTTC	CASSLLQSTLAGLQETQYF
TRBV2	NA	TRBJ2-7	NA	TGTGCCAGCAAAATCGACAGCAGGGCTTACGAGCAGTACTTC	CASKIDSRAYEQYF
TRBV28	NA	TRBJ1-5	NA	TGTGCCAGCAGTTTACTGGGCGACGGCAATCAGCCCCAGCATTTT	CASSLLGDGNQPQHF
TRBV4-1	NA	TRBJ2-5	once	TGCGCCAGCAGCCTTGGTAGCCGCTACCAAGAGACCCAGTACTTC	CASSLGSRYQETQYF
TRBV5-1	TRBD1	TRBJ1-5	once	TGCGCCAGCAGCTTGGGGGACAGGCCTGAGGGTCAGCCCCAGCATTTT	CASSLGDRPEGQPQHF
TRBV11-2	NA	TRBJ2-5	NA	TGTGCCAGCAGCTTAATGGGGCAAGTCGGAGAGACCCAGTACTTC	CASSLMGQVGETQYF
TRBV7-3	NA	TRBJ2-3	NA	TGTGCCAGCAGCAGGGGAAACACAGATACGCAGTATTTT	CASSRGNTDTQYF
TRBV7-9	NA	TRBJ1-1	NA	TGTTCCAGCAGTTACGACTGGAACACTGAAGCTTTCTTT	CSSSYDWNTEAFF
TRBV6-5	NA	TRBJ1-6	NA	TGTGCCAGCAGTTACCTCGGACAAAATTCACCCCTCCACTTT	CASSYLGQNSPLHF